In its sample, the clone carrying this T cell receptor beta chain was seen once. The antigen remains unidentified. The sample is drawn from a study of T-cell reconstitution after alpha-beta-depleted transplantation in children. Study-wide results and caveats: Where alpha-beta T cells came from about two months after transplant was reportedly several hundred expanded graft clones. Newly produced T cells mostly accounted for T-cell counts and diversity one year post-transplant. Surviving recipient T cells and thymic progenitors produced the high day-60 TCRbeta diversity seen in some patients.

CDR1 and CDR2 (germline): SGHVS, FNYEAQ. This CDR3 is 14 amino acids long. Between the trimmed V and J ends, which lost 8 bases and 2 bases, there was a span of 15 bases. TCRbeta library preparation incorporated unique molecular identifiers. From the PCR reads, TCRdb called clonotypes with MiXCR, one entry per CDR3 protein. The sample yields 580,000 or so distinct CDR3 sequences, roughly 23% seen once. The clonotype was recovered from a boy younger than two who had a stem cell transplant for acute myeloid leukemia, so the T cells may come from the graft donor. The chain uses TRBV7-6 and TRBJ2-5, with a tentative D call TRBD1 (5 bases). Sequencing was performed on PBMCs, mostly from graft donor cells, taken 360 days after TCRalphabeta/CD19-depleted stem cell transplant. The CDR3 DNA reads TGTGCCAGCGCCACAGGAACCCTTCAAGAGACCCAGTACTTC. Translated: CASATGTLQETQYF.